A selection of T cell receptor beta chains follows, all from one sample in a study of regulatory T cells in long-lasting Graves disease. TCRdb reanalysed the multiplex PCR reads using MiXCR and keeps one entry per CDR3 protein. This repertoire shows 400,000 to 450,000 distinct CDR3 sequences, 15% found once; its top ten account for over 15%. These same data were also listed under a study on T cells in Graves' hyperthyroidism and ophthalmopathy.

The source was peripheral blood mononuclear cells (PBMCs), collected at new diagnosis, from a patient treated with antithyroid drugs. The receptors were gathered from a woman aged 25 to 39 with Graves disease. Each CDR3 is given with its conserved first and last residue. A D gene is named only where the DNA matches it firmly. Clone size is shown for a subset of rows, as once, few, many or a class of expanded clone.

TRBD2	many	TRBV3-1	TRBJ2-3	CASSRLLAGDLDTQYF	TGTGCCAGCAGCCGCCTACTAGCGGGAGACTTAGATACGCAGTATTTT
TRBD2	few	TRBV7-9	TRBJ2-3	CASSSWGTSGTPKYF	TGTGCCAGCAGCTCCTGGGGGACTAGCGGGACCCCGAAGTATTTT
TRBD2	.	TRBV18	TRBJ2-2	CASSPLSLAGAPNTGELFF	TGTGCCAGCTCACCACTAAGTCTAGCGGGAGCACCGAACACCGGGGAGCTGTTTTTT
.	many	TRBV7-9	TRBJ2-5	CASSITEQETQYF	TGTGCCAGCAGCATCACAGAACAAGAGACCCAGTACTTC
TRBD1	many	TRBV5-1	TRBJ1-1	CASSLEVLDRGRRTNTEAFF	TGCGCCAGCAGCTTGGAGGTTCTTGACAGGGGGCGAAGGACGAACACTGAAGCTTTCTTT
TRBD1	few	TRBV10-1	TRBJ2-1	CASGTGVSNEQFF	TGCGCCAGTGGGACAGGGGTTTCGAATGAGCAGTTCTTC
.	.	TRBV6-1	TRBJ1-5	CASRDRNNQPQHF	TGTGCCAGCAGGGACAGAAACAATCAGCCCCAGCATTTT
TRBD1	few	TRBV10-2	TRBJ2-1	CASSESTTGTFF	TGCGCCAGCAGTGAGTCGACGACAGGGACGTTCTTC
.	many	TRBV6-1	TRBJ1-1	CASGEYTEAFF	TGTGCCAGCGGGGAGTACACTGAAGCTTTCTTT
.	many	TRBV12-3/TRBV12-4	TRBJ2-4	CASSLGTSRGPQYF	TGTGCCAGCAGCTTGGGCACGAGCAGGGGTCCTCAGTACTTC
TRBD2	.	TRBV24-1	TRBJ2-1	CATSDRLAGGHNEQFF	TGTGCCACCAGTGATAGACTAGCGGGAGGCCACAATGAGCAGTTCTTC
.	.	TRBV2	TRBJ2-5	CASSAGQFRLETQYF	TGTGCCAGCAGCGCGGGACAGTTCAGACTGGAGACCCAGTACTTC
.	many	TRBV4-2	TRBJ1-5	CASSPSLYSNQPQHF	TGTGCCAGCAGCCCGTCCCTTTATAGCAATCAGCCCCAGCATTTT
.	many	TRBV30	TRBJ2-4	CAWSVQRTQYF	TGTGCCTGGAGTGTCCAGAGGACCCAATACTTC
.	.	TRBV25-1	TRBJ1-2	CASSANNKAAGYTF	TGTGCCAGCAGTGCCAATAACAAAGCGGCTGGCTACACCTTC
.	few	TRBV16	TRBJ2-7	CASSQSHGLGNEQYF	TGTGCCAGCAGCCAGTCCCACGGACTTGGGAACGAGCAGTACTTC
.	many	TRBV20-1	TRBJ2-5	CSARGDLVETQYF	TGCAGTGCAAGAGGGGATTTGGTGGAGACCCAGTACTTC
TRBD2	.	TRBV5-4	TRBJ2-1	CASSRTSQYNEQFF	TGTGCCAGCAGCCGGACTAGCCAATACAATGAGCAGTTCTTC
.	.	TRBV20-1	TRBJ2-7	CSASGVYEQYF	TGCAGTGCTAGCGGGGTCTACGAGCAGTACTTC
.	.	TRBV5-4	TRBJ1-1	CASSAGRQVNTEAFF	TGTGCCAGCAGCGCCGGACGACAGGTGAACACTGAAGCTTTCTTT
.	.	TRBV5-6	TRBJ2-3	CASSSDSYHTDTQYF	TGTGCCAGCAGCTCCGACTCCTACCACACAGATACGCAGTATTTT
TRBD1	many	TRBV20-1	TRBJ1-2	CSARAPGGVGYGYTF	TGCAGTGCTAGGGCACCAGGGGGGGTGGGCTATGGCTACACCTTC
TRBD1	many	TRBV30	TRBJ2-3	CAWRSKGQPSTDTQYF	TGTGCCTGGAGGTCAAAGGGACAGCCTTCCACAGATACGCAGTATTTT
.	.	TRBV28	TRBJ2-6	CASSLPGGSGANVLTF	TGTGCCAGCAGCCTTCCTGGGGGGTCAGGGGCCAACGTCCTGACTTTC
.	many	TRBV2	TRBJ2-1	CASSEGPVANEQFF	TGTGCCAGCAGTGAAGGGCCTGTAGCCAATGAGCAGTTCTTC
TRBD1	many	TRBV3-1	TRBJ1-1	CASSQDPWRGLDTEAFF	TGTGCCAGCAGCCAAGACCCGTGGAGGGGGCTGGACACTGAAGCTTTCTTT
.	.	TRBV4-1	TRBJ1-5	CASSQGIGRQSNQPKHF	TGCGCCAGCAGCCAAGGAATAGGCAGGCAAAGCAATCAGCCCAAGCATTTT
TRBD2	few	TRBV9	TRBJ2-3	CASSSPGLAGRVDTQYF	TGTGCCAGCAGCTCACCGGGACTAGCGGGTCGGGTAGATACGCAGTATTTT
TRBD1	few	TRBV5-1	TRBJ2-7	CASSFGQGGMDEQYF	TGCGCCAGCAGCTTCGGACAGGGAGGCATGGACGAGCAGTACTTC
.	many	TRBV5-1	TRBJ1-1	CASSWAGAASIEAFF	TGCGCCAGCAGCTGGGCAGGGGCCGCCTCCATTGAAGCTTTCTTT
.	few	TRBV19	TRBJ2-6	CASSIEGHWSSGANVLTF	TGTGCCAGTAGTATAGAGGGACACTGGAGCTCTGGGGCCAACGTCCTGACTTTC
.	many	TRBV28	TRBJ2-4	CASSSSLGSKRVGIQYF	TGTGCCAGCAGTTCTTCCCTTGGAAGCAAAAGAGTTGGCATTCAGTACTTC
.	many	TRBV27	TRBJ2-3	CASTPSRAGDTQYF	TGTGCCAGCACCCCCAGCAGGGCGGGAGATACGCAGTATTTT
.	.	TRBV29-1	TRBJ1-2	CSVVFRGGGLDGYTF	TGCAGCGTTGTTTTCAGGGGAGGAGGACTGGATGGCTACACCTTC
.	once	TRBV28	TRBJ2-7	CASSLLGSHYEQYF	TGTGCCAGCAGTTTATTGGGCAGCCACTACGAGCAGTACTTC
.	many	TRBV24-1	TRBJ1-1	CATSKGTGTEAFF	TGTGCCACCAGTAAGGGGACGGGCACTGAAGCTTTCTTT
.	many	TRBV6-2/TRBV6-3	TRBJ2-4	CASSYGGQVNIQYF	TGTGCCAGCAGTTACGGGGGACAAGTAAACATTCAGTACTTC
TRBD1	few	TRBV3-1	TRBJ1-1	CASSQTGWITEAFF	TGTGCCAGCAGCCAGACAGGGTGGATCACTGAAGCTTTCTTT
TRBD2	few	TRBV12-5	TRBJ2-1	CASGLIGAGVGNEQFF	TGTGCTAGTGGTTTAATAGGGGCGGGAGTGGGAAATGAGCAGTTCTTC
.	many	TRBV24-1	TRBJ1-1	CATSAEKGENTEAFF	TGTGCCACCAGTGCCGAAAAGGGGGAAAACACTGAAGCTTTCTTT
TRBD1	many	TRBV19	TRBJ2-7	CASSYRDRFDYEQYF	TGTGCCAGTAGTTACCGGGACAGGTTCGACTACGAGCAGTACTTC
.	many	TRBV28	TRBJ1-3	CASRLGGQENTIYF	TGTGCCAGCCGCCTCGGGGGCCAGGAAAACACCATATATTTT
TRBD1	many	TRBV2	TRBJ1-3	CASSGQGIVNTIYF	TGTGCCAGCAGCGGACAGGGCATTGTAAACACCATATATTTT
.	many	TRBV28	TRBJ2-1	CASSWPDASPSSYNEQFF	TGTGCCAGCAGTTGGCCGGACGCTTCCCCAAGCTCCTACAATGAGCAGTTCTTC
TRBD1	.	TRBV15	TRBJ2-1	CATSRDAKWTGGKNEQSF	TGTGCCACCAGCAGAGACGCTAAATGGACAGGGGGTAAGAATGAGCAGTCCTTC
TRBD1	.	TRBV19	TRBJ1-6	CASSLADRVGGYSPLHF	TGTGCCAGTAGTCTCGCCGACAGGGTCGGAGGGTATTCACCCCTCCACTTT
.	many	TRBV27	TRBJ2-3	CASSLRGVVFEDTQYF	TGTGCCAGCAGTCTAAGAGGGGTGGTGTTTGAAGATACGCAGTATTTT